The 21 T cell receptor beta chains listed next were all sequenced from one sample in a study of human T cells and chemical hapten exposure. Time point indicated: patch test 1, 2 weeks after DPC sensitization. As to treatment: therapeutic diphenylcyclopropenone sensitization with weekly scalp DPC. TCRdb re-analysed the RACE reads in MiXCR, keeping a single row per CDR3 protein. The table has fewer than 500,000 distinct CDR3 sequences, 4.8% seen once. The sequencing here drew on whole blood, taken in connection with sensitization to the hapten diphenylcyclopropenone (DPC). The receptor source for this set is a woman in her 50s with alopecia areata. Some clones in this sample may be carry-over from other donors' samples.

Note on this clonotype: A much larger clone lies one base from this, so it may be a read error. V usage is TRBV21-1 and J usage is TRBJ2-7; the listed D gene, TRBD2, was not tested against the DNA. TRBV21-1 is flagged as a pseudogene. The CDR3 runs to 18 residues. CDR3 in DNA: TGTGCCAGCACCGGGGGGCAGGGACGACTAGCGGAAATCAACGAGCAGTACTTC. It encodes CASTGGQGRLAEINEQYF.

This clonotype came up many times. The chain links TRBV5-6 to TRBJ1-2; a weak D match, TRBD1 (6 bases). Germline lookup yields CDR1 SGHDT and CDR2 YYEEEE. The V gene lost 4 bases and the J gene lost 4 bases, with 11 bases spanning the gap. CDR3 length: 13 amino acids. CDR3 sequence (DNA): TGTGCCAGCAGCATGACAGGACTCTATGGCTACACCTTC. This translates into CASSMTGLYGYTF.

Of note for this clonotype: A read error is possible here, since a much larger clone lies one base away. V gene TRBV5-5 combines with J gene TRBJ2-7; D is possibly TRBD1 or TRBD2 (5 bases each). The germline V gene has CDR1 SGHKS and CDR2 YYEKEE (reference sequence). The CDR3 covers 14 residues. The CDR3 region is CAGSSTGPSYEQYF. CDR3 DNA: TGTGCCGGCAGCTCCACGGGGCCCTCCTACGAGCAGTACTTC.

The table lists this clonotype with many counts. The chain is built from TRBV29-1 and TRBJ2-1; TRBD2 aligns across 9 bases. The trim removed 4 bases at V and 9 bases at J, leaving 7 bases unmatched. Per the germline V gene, CDR1 is SQVTM and CDR2 is ANQGSEA. The CDR3 totals 13 residues. CDR3 nucleotide sequence: TGCAGCGTTGTGGGCGGGGGGGCCGGTGAGCAGTTCTTC. Translating gives CSVVGGGAGEQFF.

This rearrangement joins TRBV9 to TRBJ2-7; D is perhaps TRBD1 or TRBD2 (5 bases each). The CDR3 covers 15 residues. In germline, CDR1 is SGDLS, CDR2 YYNGEE. V was shortened by 0 bases and J by 4 bases, with 14 bases between the two germline ends. The CDR3 loop is CASSVAGQARYEQYF. In nucleotides, the CDR3 is TGTGCCAGCAGCGTAGCGGGGCAGGCCAGATACGAGCAGTACTTC.

The V call is TRBV12-3 or TRBV12-4, the J call TRBJ1-5; maybe TRBD1 (5 bases). CDR3 length equals 17 residues. The V end was cut by 1 base, the J end by 2 bases, with 15 bases between. The CDR3: CASSLVRGGGRNQPQHF. CDR3 coding DNA: TGTGCCAGCAGTTTAGTTCGGGGGGGAGGGCGCAATCAGCCCCAGCATTTT.

The V and J genes are TRBV5-1 and TRBJ2-7; a weak D match, TRBD2 (5 bases). The CDR3 has 15 amino acids. V was shortened by 4 bases and J by 7 bases, with 21 bases between the two germline ends. Per the germline V gene, CDR1 is SGHRS and CDR2 is YFSETQ. In nucleotides, the CDR3 is TGCGCCAGCAGCCAAGACACCTCCCGATGGAGGGAGCAGTACTTC. It yields the protein CASSQDTSRWREQYF.

The V call is TRBV4-1, the J call TRBJ1-3; 8 bases are a match to TRBD1. This CDR3 contains 16 residues. V lost 0 bases to trimming and J lost 4 bases; unmatched junction nucleotides: 5. CDR1 MGHRA and CDR2 YSYEKL come from the germline V gene. CDR3: CASSQEPRTGGNTIYF. The CDR3 DNA follows: TGCGCCAGCAGCCAAGAGCCCCGGACAGGGGGAAACACCATATATTTT.

In this sample, this clonotype turned up many times. CDR3 sequence reads: CASSQRGPLGPGSYGYTF. The CDR3 bases are TGCGCCAGCAGCCAAAGAGGCCCTTTGGGGCCGGGGAGCTATGGCTACACCTTC. V and J are TRBV4-1 and TRBJ1-2; D might be TRBD1 (5 bases). The CDR3 is 18 amino acids. Germline CDR1 is MGHRA and CDR2 is YSYEKL. V was shortened by 2 bases and J by 4 bases, with 23 bases between the two germline ends.

This clonotype has a count of ten or more. The V gene is TRBV10-1, the J gene TRBJ2-5; D is tentatively TRBD1 or TRBD2 (6 bases each). Looked up from germline, CDR1 is WNHNN and CDR2 is SYGVQD (reference sequence). This CDR3 is built from 12 residues. V lost 4 bases, J lost 9 bases, and 12 bases lay in between. CDR3 amino acids: CASSGLRGAQYF. As DNA, the CDR3 is TGCGCCAGCAGTGGACTTAGGGGGGCCCAGTACTTC.

In its sample, this clonotype was seen many times. This chain links TRBV20-1 with TRBJ1-4, with no clear D. In germline, CDR1 is DFQATT, CDR2 SNEGSKA (reference sequence). This CDR3 is 14 amino acids long. V was pared by 5 bases and J by 7 bases, with 17 bases between. The CDR3 region is CSALDLQDGEKLFF. Written as DNA, the CDR3 is TGCAGTGCTTTGGACCTCCAAGATGGTGAAAAACTGTTTTTT.

This clonotype came up a few times. The chain links TRBV20-1 to TRBJ2-7; TRBD1 agrees at 7 bases. This CDR3 has 11 amino acids. Losses at the gene ends were 7 bases for V and 6 bases for J; bases not matched to a gene: 6. From germline, CDR1 is DFQATT and CDR2 SNEGSKA (reference sequence). CDR3 DNA: TGCAGTGATGACAGGGTCGGCGAGCAGTACTTC. Amino acids: CSDDRVGEQYF.

This clonotype was detected many times. The chain uses TRBV2 and TRBJ1-4, with D perhaps TRBD1 (6 bases). In germline, CDR1 is SNHLY, CDR2 FYNNEI. The CDR3 contains 13 residues. Trimming removed 6 bases at V and 8 bases at J, with 13 bases between. The CDR3 coding sequence is TGTGCCAGCAGCCAGGGGTTTGCAGAAAAACTGTTTTTT. Translated, it gives CASSQGFAEKLFF.

This clonotype was counted a few times. The genes are TRBV15 and TRBJ1-5; D is perhaps TRBD1 (5 bases). CDR3 length: 16 amino acids. Germline V gene sequence: CDR1 LNHNV, CDR2 YYDKDF (reference sequence). The V end was cut by 0 bases, the J end by 1 base, with 10 bases between. The CDR3 loop reads CATSRDRGMSNQPQHF. The CDR3 DNA sequence: TGTGCCACCAGCAGAGATCGGGGGATGAGCAATCAGCCCCAGCATTTT.

The V and J genes are TRBV4-3 and TRBJ2-3, with D unclear. Trimming left V 3 bases short and J 4 bases short, with 17 bases between. Germline-derived CDR1 and CDR2 are LGHNA and YSLEER. This CDR3 is built from 16 residues. Written as DNA, the CDR3 is TGCGCCAGCAGCCACGCCCCCAGGAGCTCATCAGATACGCAGTATTTT. Protein: CASSHAPRSSSDTQYF.

The sample holds a few counts of this clonotype. The V gene is TRBV7-9, the J gene TRBJ1-6, with a possible D match to TRBD1 (5 bases). The CDR3 runs 14 residues. CDR1 is SEHNR, CDR2 FQNEAQ, per germline (reference sequence). Trimming cost V 2 bases and J 9 bases, with 11 bases left between them. CDR3 residues: CASSLNQGGSPLHF. The CDR3 bases are TGTGCCAGCAGCTTAAATCAGGGAGGTTCACCCCTCCACTTT. Looking up the rest from reference TRBV7-9 and TRBJ1-6 gives the full variable domain: DTGVSQNPRHKITKRGQNVTFRCDPISEHNRLYWYRQTLGQGPEFLTYFQNEAQLEKSRLLSDRFSAERPKGSFSTLEIQRTEQGDSAMYLCASSLNQGGSPLHFGNGTRLTVT.

In its sample, this clonotype was seen once. With a much larger clone just one base away, this may be a read error. V and J are TRBV6-5 and TRBJ1-1; D is unresolved. V gave up 4 bases and J gave up 5 bases, with 8 bases separating them. CDR3 length equals 12 residues. Germline values: CDR1 MNHEY, CDR2 SVGAGI. As DNA, the CDR3 is TGTGCCAGCAGTTGTCAAGGAACTGAAGCTTTCTTT. This encodes CASSCQGTEAFF.

This clonotype was counted ten times or more. The chain recombines TRBV7-2 with TRBJ2-4; D is undetermined. Per germline, CDR1 SGHTA and CDR2 FQGNSA. This CDR3 region has 11 residues. V was cut by 9 bases and J by 2 bases, with 5 bases left in between. The DNA of the CDR3 is TGTGCCAGTAGATCCAAAAACATTCAGTACTTC. Protein: CASRSKNIQYF. Looking up the rest from reference TRBV7-2 and TRBJ2-4 gives the full variable domain: GAGVSQSPSNKVTEKGKDVELRCDPISGHTALYWYRQSLGQGLEFLIYFQGNSAPDKSGLPSDRFSAERTGGSVSTLTIQRTQQEDSAVYLCASRSKNIQYFGAGTRLSVL.

This clonotype came up many times. The V and J genes are TRBV7-2 and TRBJ1-2, with 10 bases fitting TRBD1. There are 14 residues in the CDR3. Germline CDR1 is SGHTA and CDR2 is FQGNSA. After removal of 5 bases from V and 2 bases from J, the junction contained 2 bases not matched to a gene. In DNA form, the CDR3 reads TGTGCCAGCAGCAGGGACAGGGGAAACTATGGCTACACCTTC. Encoded protein: CASSRDRGNYGYTF.

This chain connects TRBV4-1 to TRBJ1-6; no definite D call. Looked up from germline, CDR1 is MGHRA and CDR2 is YSYEKL. The V gene lost 6 bases and the J gene lost 3 bases, with 12 bases spanning the gap. CDR3 length equals 15 residues. CDR3 coding DNA: TGCGCCAGCAGTCTAGGAGAAAGCTATAATTCACCCCTCCACTTT. This codes for CASSLGESYNSPLHF.

Ten or more counts support this clonotype. As DNA, the CDR3 is TGTGCAAGTCGCTTACCTCGCGGCGGGATAAACCGATCACTCCACGAGCACGGGTACTTC. This gives the protein CASRLPRGGINRSLHEHGYF. The chain combines TRBV12-2 with TRBJ2-7; the DNA was not compared with TRBD2, the D call given in the table. TRBV12-2 is a documented pseudogene. The CDR3 length is 20 residues.